This TCR beta chain was identified during a study of blood T cell repertoires in COVID-19. Study background: The United States, Italy and Spain were the sources of the acute and convalescent COVID-19 samples. Sources were T cells, B-cell-depleted T cells, or PBMCs; the material itself was cDNA or gDNA.

Assay: immunoSEQ multiplex PCR; the TCRdb copy retains only in-frame clones and omits some. The sample carries about 480,000 clones, roughly 88% recorded once. Participant-given clinical history determined each cohort assignment. The recovered donors of Cohort 3 showed two negative PCRs, clearance, or symptom resolution. Trimming removed 1 base from V and 11 bases from J, with 14 bases in between. Germline values: CDR1 MNHEY, CDR2 SVGAGI. This CDR3 has 14 amino acids. This clone was observed once. The rearrangement links TRBV6-5 to TRBJ1-4, with D hard to call. The specimen was PBMCs or T cells enriched from blood (not recorded which). The clonotype comes from a woman in her thirties or forties who had recovered from COVID-19. For the CDR3, the DNA is TGTGCCAGCAGTTACTTCGCCAAAAGCGGGAAACTGTTTTTT. Amino acids: CASSYFAKSGKLFF.